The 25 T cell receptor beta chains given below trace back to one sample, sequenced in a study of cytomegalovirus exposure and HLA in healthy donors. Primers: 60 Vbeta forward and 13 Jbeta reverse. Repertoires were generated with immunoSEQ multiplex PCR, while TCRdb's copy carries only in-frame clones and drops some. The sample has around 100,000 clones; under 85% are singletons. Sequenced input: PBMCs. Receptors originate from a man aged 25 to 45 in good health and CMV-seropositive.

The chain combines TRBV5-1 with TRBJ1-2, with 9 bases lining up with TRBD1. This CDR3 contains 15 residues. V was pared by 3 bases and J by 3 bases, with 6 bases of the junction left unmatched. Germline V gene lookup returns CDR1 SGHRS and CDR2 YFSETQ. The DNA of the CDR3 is TGCGCCAGCAGCTCACTCGGACAGGGGTACTATGGCTACACCTTC. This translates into CASSSLGQGYYGYTF.

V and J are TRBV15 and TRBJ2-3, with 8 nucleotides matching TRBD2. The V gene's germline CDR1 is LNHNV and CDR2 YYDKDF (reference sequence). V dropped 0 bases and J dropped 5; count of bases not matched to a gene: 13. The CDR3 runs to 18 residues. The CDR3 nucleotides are TGTGCCACCAGCAGAGATATGACAGCGGGGGAAAGTCAAGATACGCAGTATTTT. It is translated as CATSRDMTAGESQDTQYF.

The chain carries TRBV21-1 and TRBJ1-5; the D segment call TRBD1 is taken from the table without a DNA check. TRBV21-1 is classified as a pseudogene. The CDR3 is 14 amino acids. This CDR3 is CASSNGGPNQPQHF. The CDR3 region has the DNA TGTGCCAGCAGCAATGGGGGCCCCAATCAGCCCCAGCATTTT.

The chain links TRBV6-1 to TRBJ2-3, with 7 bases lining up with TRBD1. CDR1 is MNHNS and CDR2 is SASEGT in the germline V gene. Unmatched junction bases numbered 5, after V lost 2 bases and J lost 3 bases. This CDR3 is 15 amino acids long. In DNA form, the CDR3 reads TGTGCCAGCAGTGAAAGGGGGCCCCATACAGATACGCAGTATTTT. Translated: CASSERGPHTDTQYF.

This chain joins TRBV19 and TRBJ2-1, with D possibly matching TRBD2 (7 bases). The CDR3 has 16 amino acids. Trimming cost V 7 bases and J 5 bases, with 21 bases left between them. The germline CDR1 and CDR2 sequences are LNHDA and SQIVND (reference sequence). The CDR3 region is CASTPEEGGDDNEQFF. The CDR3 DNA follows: TGTGCCAGTACCCCCGAGGAGGGGGGGGACGACAATGAGCAGTTCTTC. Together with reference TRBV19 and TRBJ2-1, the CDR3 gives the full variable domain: DGGITQSPKYLFRKEGQNVTLSCEQNLNHDAMYWYRQDPGQGLRLIYYSQIVNDFQKGDIAEGYSVSREKKESFPLTVTSAQKNPTAFYLCASTPEEGGDDNEQFFGPGTRLTVL.

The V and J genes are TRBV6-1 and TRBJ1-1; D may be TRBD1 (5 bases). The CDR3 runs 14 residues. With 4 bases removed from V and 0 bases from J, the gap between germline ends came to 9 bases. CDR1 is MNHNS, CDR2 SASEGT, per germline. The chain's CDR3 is CASSAVQVNTEAFF. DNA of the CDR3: TGTGCCAGCAGTGCGGTACAGGTGAACACTGAAGCTTTCTTT.

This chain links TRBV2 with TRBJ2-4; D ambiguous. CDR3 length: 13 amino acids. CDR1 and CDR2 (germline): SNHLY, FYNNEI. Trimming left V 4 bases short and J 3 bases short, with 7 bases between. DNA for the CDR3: TGTGCCAGCAGTGTGGCTGGCAAAAACATTCAGTACTTC. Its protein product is CASSVAGKNIQYF.

The CDR3 nucleotides are TGCGCCAGCAGCCAAGCCAGGGGGCCTGAAGCTTTCTTT. It specifies CASSQARGPEAFF. The chain has TRBV4-3 and TRBJ1-1, with TRBD1 matching over 8 bases. The V gene end was trimmed by 1 base and the J gene end by 6 bases; junction bases not matched to a gene: 1. The CDR3 length is 13 residues. Germline CDR1 LGHNA, CDR2 YSLEER.

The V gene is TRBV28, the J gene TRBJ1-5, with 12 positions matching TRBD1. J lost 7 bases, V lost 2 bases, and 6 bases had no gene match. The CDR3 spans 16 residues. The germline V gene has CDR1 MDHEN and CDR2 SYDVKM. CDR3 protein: CASSLKGQGAGQPQHF. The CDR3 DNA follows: TGTGCCAGCAGTTTAAAGGGACAGGGGGCGGGGCAGCCCCAGCATTTT.

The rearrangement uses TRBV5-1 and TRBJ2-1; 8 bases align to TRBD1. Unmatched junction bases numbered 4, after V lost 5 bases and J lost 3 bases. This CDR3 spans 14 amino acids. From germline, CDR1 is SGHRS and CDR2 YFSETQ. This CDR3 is CASSTGQDYNEQFF. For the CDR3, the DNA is TGCGCCAGCAGTACGGGACAGGACTACAATGAGCAGTTCTTC.

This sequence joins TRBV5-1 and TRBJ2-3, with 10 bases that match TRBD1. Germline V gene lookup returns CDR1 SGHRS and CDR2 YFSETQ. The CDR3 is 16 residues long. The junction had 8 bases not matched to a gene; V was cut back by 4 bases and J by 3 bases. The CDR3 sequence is CASSREGQGWTDTQYF. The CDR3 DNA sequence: TGCGCCAGCAGCCGCGAGGGACAGGGGTGGACAGATACGCAGTATTTT.

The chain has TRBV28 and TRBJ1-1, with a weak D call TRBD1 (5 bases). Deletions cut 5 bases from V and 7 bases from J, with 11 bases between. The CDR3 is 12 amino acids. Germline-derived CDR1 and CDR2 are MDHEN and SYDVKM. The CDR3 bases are TGTGCCAGCAGTGGGACTAGAGATGAAGCTTTCTTT. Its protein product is CASSGTRDEAFF.

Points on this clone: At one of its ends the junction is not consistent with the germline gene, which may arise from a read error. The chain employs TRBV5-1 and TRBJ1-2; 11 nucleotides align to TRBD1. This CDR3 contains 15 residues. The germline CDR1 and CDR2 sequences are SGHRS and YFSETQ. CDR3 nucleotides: TGCGCCAGCAGCCGGACAGGGGGCGATGGCTATGGCTACCCCTTC. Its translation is CASSRTGGDGYGYPF.

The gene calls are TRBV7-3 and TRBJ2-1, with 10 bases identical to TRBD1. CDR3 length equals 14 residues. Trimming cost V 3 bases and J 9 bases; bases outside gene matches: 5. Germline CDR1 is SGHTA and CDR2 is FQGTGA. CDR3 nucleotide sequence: TGTGCCAGCAGCTTCGGACAGGGGGTGGCTGAGCAGTTCTTC. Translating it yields CASSFGQGVAEQFF.

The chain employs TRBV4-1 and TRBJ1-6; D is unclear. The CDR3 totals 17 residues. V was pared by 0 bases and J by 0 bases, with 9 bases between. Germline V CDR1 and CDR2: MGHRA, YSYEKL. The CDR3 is CASSQDSGSSYNSPLHF. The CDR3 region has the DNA TGCGCCAGCAGCCAAGATTCGGGGAGCTCCTATAATTCACCCCTCCACTTT.

The CDR3 reads CASSHWDRGKSYEQYF. DNA of the CDR3: TGTGCCAGCAGCCACTGGGACCGGGGGAAATCCTACGAGCAGTACTTC. The chain uses TRBV13 and TRBJ2-7; D might be TRBD2 (6 bases). V dropped 5 bases and J dropped 1 base, with 18 bases sitting between them. CDR1 is PRHDT, CDR2 FYEKMQ, per germline (reference sequence). The CDR3 runs to 16 residues.

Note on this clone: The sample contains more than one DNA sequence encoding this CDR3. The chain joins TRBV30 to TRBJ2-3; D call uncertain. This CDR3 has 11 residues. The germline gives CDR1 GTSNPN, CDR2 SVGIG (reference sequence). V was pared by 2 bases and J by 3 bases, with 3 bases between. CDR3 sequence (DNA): TGTGCCTGGAGTACTACAGATACGCAGTATTTT. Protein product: CAWSTTDTQYF.

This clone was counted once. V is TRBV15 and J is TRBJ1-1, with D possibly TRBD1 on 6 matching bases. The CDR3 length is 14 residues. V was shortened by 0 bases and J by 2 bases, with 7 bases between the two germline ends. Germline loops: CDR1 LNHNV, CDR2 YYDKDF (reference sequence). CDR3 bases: TGTGCCACCAGCAGAGAGGGACAAAACACTGAAGCTTTCTTT. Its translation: CATSREGQNTEAFF.

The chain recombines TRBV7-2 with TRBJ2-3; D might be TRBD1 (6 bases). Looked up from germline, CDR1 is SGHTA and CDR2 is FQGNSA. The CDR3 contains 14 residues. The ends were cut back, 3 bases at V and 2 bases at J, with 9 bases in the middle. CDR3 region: CASSFGGLTDTQYF. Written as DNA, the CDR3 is TGTGCCAGCAGCTTTGGGGGCCTCACAGATACGCAGTATTTT.

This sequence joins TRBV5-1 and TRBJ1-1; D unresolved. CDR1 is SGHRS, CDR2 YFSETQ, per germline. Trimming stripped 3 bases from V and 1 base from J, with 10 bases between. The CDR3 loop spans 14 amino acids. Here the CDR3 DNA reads TGCGCCAGCAGCTGGTCCGACACGAACACTGAAGCTTTCTTT. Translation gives CASSWSDTNTEAFF. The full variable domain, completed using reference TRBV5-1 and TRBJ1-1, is KAGVTQTPRYLIKTRGQQVTLSCSPISGHRSVSWYQQTPGQGLQFLFEYFSETQRNKGNFPGRFSGRQFSNSRSEMNVSTLELGDSALYLCASSWSDTNTEAFFGQGTRLTVV.

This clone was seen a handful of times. In DNA form, the CDR3 reads TGTGCCAGCAGCAATCAGGTGGTTAGGGGGCGGGAGACCCAGTACTTC. Amino acids: CASSNQVVRGRETQYF. This sequence joins TRBV28 and TRBJ2-5; 7 bases agree with TRBD1. CDR3 size: 16 residues. J was trimmed by 5 bases and V by 6 bases; bases with no gene match: 15. Germline CDR1 and CDR2: MDHEN and SYDVKM. The entire variable domain, with the rest obtained from reference TRBV28 and TRBJ2-5, is as follows: DVKVTQSSRYLVKRTGEKVFLECVQDMDHENMFWYRQDPGLGLRLIYFSYDVKMKEKGDIPEGYSVSREKKERFSLILESASTNQTSMYLCASSNQVVRGRETQYFGPGTRLLVL.

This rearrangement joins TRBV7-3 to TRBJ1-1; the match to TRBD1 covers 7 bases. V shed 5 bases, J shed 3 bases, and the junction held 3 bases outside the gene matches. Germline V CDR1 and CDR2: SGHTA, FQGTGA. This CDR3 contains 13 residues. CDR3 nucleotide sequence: TGTGCCAGCAGCCCGGGGACAGACACTGAAGCTTTCTTT. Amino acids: CASSPGTDTEAFF.

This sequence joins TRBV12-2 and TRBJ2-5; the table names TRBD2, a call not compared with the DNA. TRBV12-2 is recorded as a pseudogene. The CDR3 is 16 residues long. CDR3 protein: CASRLPGGGKQETQYF. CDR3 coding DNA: TGTGCAAGTCGCTTACCCGGCGGGGGCAAACAAGAGACCCAGTACTTC.

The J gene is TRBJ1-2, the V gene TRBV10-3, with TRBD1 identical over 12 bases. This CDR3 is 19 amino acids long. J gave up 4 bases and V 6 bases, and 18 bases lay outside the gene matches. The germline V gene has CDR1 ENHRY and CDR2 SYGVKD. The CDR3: CAISPTWDRGLVRGYGYTF. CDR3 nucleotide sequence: TGTGCCATCAGCCCGACCTGGGACAGGGGGCTTGTGAGAGGCTATGGCTACACCTTC.

CDR3 bases: TGCGCCAGCAGCTTGGAGCTTACGATCTCCTACAATGAGCAGTTCTTC. Translated, it gives CASSLELTISYNEQFF. The chain links TRBV5-1 to TRBJ2-1; no definite D call. This CDR3 has 16 residues. V was pared by 0 bases and J by 0 bases, with 10 bases between. From germline, CDR1 is SGHRS and CDR2 YFSETQ.